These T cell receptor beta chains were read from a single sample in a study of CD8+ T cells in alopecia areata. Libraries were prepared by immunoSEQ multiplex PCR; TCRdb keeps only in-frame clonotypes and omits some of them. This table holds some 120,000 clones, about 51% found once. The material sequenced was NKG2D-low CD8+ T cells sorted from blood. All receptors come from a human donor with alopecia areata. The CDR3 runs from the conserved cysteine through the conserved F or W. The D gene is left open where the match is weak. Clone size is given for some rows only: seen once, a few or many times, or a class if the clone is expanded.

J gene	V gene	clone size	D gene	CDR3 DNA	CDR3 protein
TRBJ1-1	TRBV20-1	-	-	TGCAGTGCCCCCCGCATTGCGGAAGCTTTCTTT	CSAPRIAEAFF
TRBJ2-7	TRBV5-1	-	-	TGCGCCAGCAGCTTAAGTAGACGGAGCGCGTTAGAGCAGTACTTC	CASSLSRRSALEQYF
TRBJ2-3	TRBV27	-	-	TGTGCCAGCAGTTTTCCAGGGGATGAGGGGACAGATACGCAGTATTTT	CASSFPGDEGTDTQYF
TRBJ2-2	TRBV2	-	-	TGTGCCAGCAGACACTACACCGGGGAGCTGTTTTTT	CASRHYTGELFF
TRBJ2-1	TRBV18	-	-	TGTGCCAGCTCACTAAGACTGGGCTATGAGCAGTTCTTC	CASSLRLGYEQFF
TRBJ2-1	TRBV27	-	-	TGTGCCAGCAGTTATGGAGGACGGAACAATGAGCAGTTCTTC	CASSYGGRNNEQFF
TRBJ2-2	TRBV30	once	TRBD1	TGTGCCTGGAGCGACAGGGGCCGTTTGGAGCTGTTTTTT	CAWSDRGRLELFF
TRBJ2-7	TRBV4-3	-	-	TGCGCCAGCAGCCAGGGTCTCTCCTACGAGCAGTACTTC	CASSQGLSYEQYF
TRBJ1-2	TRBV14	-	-	TGTGCCAGCAGCCAAGCTAGAATCGACTCTGGTGGCTACACCTTC	CASSQARIDSGGYTF
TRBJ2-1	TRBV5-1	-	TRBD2	TGCGCCAGCAGCTTCAGAGCTAGCGGGGTGAACAATGAGCAGTTCTTC	CASSFRASGVNNEQFF
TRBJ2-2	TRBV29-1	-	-	TGCAGCGTTAGACGGATCACCGGGGAGCTGTTTTTT	CSVRRITGELFF
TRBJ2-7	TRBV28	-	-	TGTGCCAGCAGAGACAGGAACTACTACGAGCAGTACTTC	CASRDRNYYEQYF
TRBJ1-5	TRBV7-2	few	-	TGTGCCAGCAGCTCCGACCCGAATCAGCCCCAGCATTTT	CASSSDPNQPQHF
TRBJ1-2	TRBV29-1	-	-	TGCAGCGTTGAAGATCCGGGGGGCCTTGGCTACACCTTC	CSVEDPGGLGYTF
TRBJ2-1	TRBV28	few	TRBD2	TGTGCCAGCAGTTTAGCGGGAGGGCAGGATGAGCAGTTCTTC	CASSLAGGQDEQFF
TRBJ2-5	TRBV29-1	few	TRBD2	TGCAGCGTTGTACCTATGCGGGAGGGCGTAGAGACCCAGTACTTC	CSVVPMREGVETQYF
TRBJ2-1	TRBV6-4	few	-	TGTGCCAGCAGTGTCGAAGGGTTCGATGAGCAGTTCTTC	CASSVEGFDEQFF
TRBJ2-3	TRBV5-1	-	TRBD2	TGCGCCAGCAGCTTGGCTCGACTAGCGGGAACAGATACGCAGTATTTT	CASSLARLAGTDTQYF
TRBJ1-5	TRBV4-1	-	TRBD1	TGCGCCAGCAGCCCAGAGACAGGGAGGTGGGATCAGCCCCAGCATTTT	CASSPETGRWDQPQHF
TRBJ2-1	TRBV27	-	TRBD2	TGTGCCAGCAGACCCCCGGCGGGAGATGAGCAGTTCTTC	CASRPPAGDEQFF
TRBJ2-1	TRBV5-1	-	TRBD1	TGCGCCAGCATGCCCGGGACAGATTCTTACAATGAGCAGTTCTTC	CASMPGTDSYNEQFF
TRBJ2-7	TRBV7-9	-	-	TGTGCCAGCAGCTTCAGGATGTACGAGCAGTACTTC	CASSFRMYEQYF
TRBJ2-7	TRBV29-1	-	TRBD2	TGCAGCGTTATACTAGCGGGAGGGCTTAACGAGCAGTACTTC	CSVILAGGLNEQYF
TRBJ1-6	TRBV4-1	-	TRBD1	TGCGCCAGCAACGCGGACAGGGACGGATCACCCCTCCACTTT	CASNADRDGSPLHF
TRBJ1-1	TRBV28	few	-	TGTGCCAGCAGTTTAGCCCTCAGGGAAGCTTTCTTT	CASSLALREAFF
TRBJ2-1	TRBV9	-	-	TGTGCCAGCAGCGATGCATACAATGAGCAGTTCTTC	CASSDAYNEQFF
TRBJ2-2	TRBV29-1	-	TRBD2	TGCAGCGTTGATAGCGGGGTCGGGGAGCTGTTTTTT	CSVDSGVGELFF
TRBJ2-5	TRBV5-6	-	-	TGTGCCAGCAGCCCGCGGGCTGTGGAGACCCAGTACTTC	CASSPRAVETQYF